Reported below is one T cell receptor beta chain. Its cognate antigen has yet to be identified. Library method: the immunoSEQ multiplex PCR assay. For the multiplex PCR, a mixture combining 60 forward primers for TCR Vbeta segments and 13 reverse primers for TCR Jbeta segments was used. Amplification of the CDR3 region of rearranged TCR beta genes was performed with a multiplex PCR assay on genomic DNA. Amplified TCR beta libraries were sequenced as 87-base-pair reads on the Illumina HiSeq System. As for the authors' bioinformatics: A later analysis counted about 80 million unique TCR beta chains across the 550 to 700 repertoires, and roughly 9.9 million of these chains were shared by at least two donors. Raw reads were error-corrected and collapsed into unique sequences by a nearest-neighbor algorithm in which closely related sequences were merged to remove PCR and sequencing errors. V, D and J gene segments were assigned by aligning CDR3 sequences to IMGT reference sequences. For a sequence to be retained, at least a six-nucleotide match to both a V gene segment and a J gene segment was required. A rearrangement counted as productive if the CDR3 had no stop codons and remained in frame with V and J, and every other rearrangement counted as non-productive. Following IMGT convention, CDR3 was defined as the stretch from the second conserved V-encoded cysteine to the conserved J-encoded phenylalanine. The earlier analysis of fewer than 700 of the donors excluded sequences that lacked an unambiguous match to a single V gene segment. An earlier analysis of about 590 of the donors classified V segments as functional when productive rearrangements were above 56.7% and as segregating when the standard deviation between donors was above 5%. A statistical classification framework was developed to diagnose cytomegalovirus status using the catalog of TCR beta chain sequences. V and J gene assignment, in a later analysis, came from comparing TCR nucleotide sequences with IMGT/GENE-DB human TR gene sequences. The TCRdist pipeline was used in a later analysis to assign CDR3 sequences and most-parsimonious VDJ recombination scenarios. In a later analysis, each TCR beta chain was defined by its CDR3 amino acid sequence together with its V-gene family, and reads without a unique V-gene family were excluded. As a way to deal with suspected cross-contamination and a sequencing artifact, a later analysis dropped 500 to 700 nucleotide sequences that were highly shared and had low generation probability. For each public chain, a later analysis derived a clonal expansion index from normalized ranks of inferred template counts within each repertoire. Generation probabilities in a later analysis came from a VDJ recombination model fitted to out-of-frame rearrangements, and those results were checked against IGoR. A later analysis scored TCR-TCR, TCR-HLA and TCR-CMV co-occurrence with hypergeometric tests, applying a repertoire-size bias correction to TCR pairs. In a later analysis, false discovery rates were estimated by permuting HLA or CMV assignments 20 times. A later analysis grouped co-occurring TCRs with DBSCAN, adding TCRdist sequence similarity when clustering within HLA-allele-positive subsets. Repertoires with fewer than 30,000 or more than 120,000 public chains were left out of co-occurrence clustering, as were a handful of repertoires with anomalous nucleotide sharing. TCRdb carries this immuneACCESS record with in-frame sequences only. Its versions omit some clonotypes, under half of them owing to an unresolved V gene in the studies checked, with the rest unexplained. V, J and clone size were drawn from that table, and D and trimming were deduced from the DNA. This sample's clone table shows around 70,000 clones. The ten biggest clones cover approximately 3.9% of the sample.

The junction carries 12 bases between V and J, which are trimmed by 0 bases and 6 bases respectively. The CDR3 goes from the cysteine to the phenylalanine over 14 residues. The read is trimmed to its CDR3 DNA, 42 bases read in frame from base 1. Reading the germline V gene gives CDR1 SGHVS and CDR2 FNYEAQ. This sample is part of a study of cytomegalovirus exposure and HLA in healthy donors (dated by TCRdb to 2016 to 2017). Context from the whole study: In an earlier analysis of about 560 of the donors, about 270 Gb of sequence data and some 100 million unique TCR beta sequences from about 180 million T cells were reported. An early release that covered roughly 600 HLA-typed donors contained 250 to 350 gigabases of sequencing data and around 80 million unique TCR sequences. Of the 350 to 450 genotyped donors, 65% to 90% fell in the genetic ancestry cluster associated with self-reported Caucasian donors. The aim of the study was to test whether cataloging public T cell receptors could identify signatures of past pathogen exposure. Using immunosequencing, the study profiled T cell repertoires from some 670 subjects and related those repertoires to cytomegalovirus serostatus. In addition to the first cohort of 650 to 750 subjects, a separate validation cohort of approximately 120 different subjects was used. The study combined high-throughput TCR immunosequencing, statistical association of individual TCRs with disease status, and machine learning to predict cytomegalovirus infection status. To study patterns of TCR occurrence, a later analysis re-analyzed previously published TCR beta repertoires from several hundred donors and added high-resolution HLA genotyping. The later analysis used no new phenotypic data to find candidate immune exposures, relying instead on TCR beta sequences and their occurrence across donors. An earlier analysis of several hundred of the donors used high-throughput TCR beta sequencing to judge whether each TCR beta V gene segment behaved as functional or pseudogenic. Donor age, sex, ethnicity and CMV serostatus were compiled alongside the repertoire data. In a later genetic analysis, genome-wide SNP genotypes for about 55% of the roughly 700 donors were used, and that subset was treated as a discovery cohort. Every discovery cohort repertoire had been produced on one sequencing platform. Class I and class II HLA loci were covered by the typing at four-digit resolution. The number of donors typed differed by locus, with roughly 629-640 for A, B, C, DRB1 and DQB1, around 520 for DQA1, some 570 for DPA1, and some 440 for DPB1. Four to six DR-DQ haplotypes were handled as single units for association and clustering, since linkage in the cohort was strong. Among some 410 genotyped donors of the cohort, an average of around 220,000 unique TCR beta nucleotide sequences was sequenced per donor, of which 15% to 20% were non-productive. Results the study describes overall, beyond this receptor: According to a later analysis, TCR association rates differed among HLA loci, with DRB1 alleles showing the most associated TCRs and HLA-C alleles showing the fewest. The study listed 150 to 200 TCR beta chains as associated with cytomegalovirus. Broadly in line with IMGT annotations, most TCR beta V segments showed up in productive rearrangements about 87% or about 30% of the time in an earlier analysis of around 550 of the donors. In a later analysis, HLA-associated TCR beta chains were found to be more clonally expanded and to have lower generation probabilities than equally common non-associated chains. The sequencing pipeline was judged likely to have produced a cluster of highly shared sequence variants as a technical artifact. For the cohort, immune exposure information was limited to CMV serostatus. Because the 87-base-pair reads could not distinguish some IMGT-functional V segments, including TRBV6-2 and TRBV6-3, those segments were excluded. At a false discovery rate of 0.05, a later analysis linked 16,951 TCR beta sequences to specific HLA alleles. The cohort was sequenced for TCR beta chains only, and without alpha or paired-chain data the features that could be detected were limited. Correlated functional status among segregating V segments might reflect linkage disequilibrium, but an unknown experimental factor could not be ruled out. The authors suggested that the approach could potentially be extended to other disease states and immunological phenotypes. A later genetic analysis associated a missense DCLRE1C variant with V-gene and J-gene trimming of TCR beta chains, and an independent cohort replicated the association. In a later genetic analysis, fewer N-insertions in productive TCRs were reported among donors in an Asian-associated ancestry cluster than the roughly 700-donor mean. A further reported finding was that TCR beta sequences accurately predicted the HLA-A and HLA-B alleles for most subjects in the first cohort. Because HLA typing was unavailable for some donors at each locus, only the typed subset was used in association tests. Across donors, most TCR sequences were observed very rarely, whereas some public TCRs were present in many individuals. Presence/absence analyses assumed roughly uniform sequencing depth across donors, an assumption that may not hold. When HLA alleles, especially DR and DQ, strongly co-occurred, TCR associations were difficult to assign to individual alleles. Because counts were too low, about 15 rarely observed V segments, including chromosome 9 orphons, were left out of the earlier analysis of several hundred of the donors. A later analysis reported that several top co-occurrence clusters appeared linked to parvovirus B19, influenza, CMV and Epstein-Barr virus. A later analysis found that most CMV-associated TCR beta chains appeared HLA-restricted, with HLA associations seemingly driven largely by CMV exposure. A few of the identified cytomegalovirus-associated TCR beta chains were confirmed in vitro to be specific for cytomegalovirus antigens. The classifier was reported to diagnose cytomegalovirus status with high specificity and sensitivity in both the original cohort and the validation cohort.

In total, fewer than 750 healthy bone marrow donors made up the cohort. At the time of sampling, all cohort members were nominally healthy, though unrecorded immune exposures were likely present. The donor was CMV seropositive and was included in the group of approximately 310 seropositive cohort members. A peripheral blood sample was collected from each donor, and TCR beta sequencing was performed on peripheral blood mononuclear cells. Genomic DNA was extracted from the blood cell samples with the Qiagen DNeasy Blood Extraction Kit. The sequence links TRBV7-6 to TRBJ2-7, with TRBD1 tentatively as D gene (6 bases match). Input material: PBMCs. The receptor's source is a female donor in good health and CMV-seropositive. DNA sequence: TGTGCCAGCAGCTTAGCGGGACAACTTTCCGAGCAGTACTTC. It translates to CASSLAGQLSEQYF.